This T cell receptor beta chain was identified during a study of blood T cell repertoires in COVID-19. Assay used: immunoSEQ multiplex PCR; TCRdb lists only in-frame clones, some missing. The profile shows under 300,000 clones, approximately 80% of them singletons. The CDR3 runs to 14 residues. V was trimmed by 5 bases and J by 2 bases, leaving 7 bases between them. CDR1 is SGHVS, CDR2 FNYEAQ, per germline. Sequences were obtained from peripheral blood. V usage is TRBV7-6 and J usage is TRBJ2-6, with unresolved D. This clonotype was sampled from a woman younger than 30 with acute or convalescent COVID-19. The CDR3 is CASSPSTGANVLTF. CDR3 nucleotide sequence: TGTGCCAGCAGCCCCTCTACTGGGGCCAACGTCCTGACTTTC. Based on the CDR3 plus reference TRBV7-6 and TRBJ2-6, the full variable domain is GAGVSQSPRYKVTKRGQDVALRCDPISGHVSLYWYRQALGQGPEFLTYFNYEAQQDKSGLPNDRFSAERPEGSISTLTIQRTEQRDSAMYRCASSPSTGANVLTFGAGSRLTVL.